In its sample, the clone carrying this T cell receptor beta chain was seen many times. Using its own MiXCR run on the RACE reads, TCRdb lists one record per CDR3 protein. The sample shows 70,000 to 90,000 distinct CDR3 sequences, less than 11% of them seen only once. Time point of the sample: patch test 2, 6 weeks after DPC sensitization. Treatment here: therapeutic diphenylcyclopropenone sensitization with weekly scalp DPC. CDR3 length: 15 residues. The germline V gene has CDR1 DFQATT and CDR2 SNEGSKA (reference sequence). The ends lost 6 bases at V and 2 bases at J; junction bases unmatched: 11. These data originate in a study of human T cells and chemical hapten exposure.

The sequence came from a woman in her 50s with alopecia areata. Some clones in this sample may be carry-over from other donors' samples. This sequence joins TRBV20-1 and TRBJ2-5; 8 nucleotides line up with TRBD2. The sample consisted of whole blood, taken in connection with sensitization to the hapten diphenylcyclopropenone (DPC). CDR3 loop: CSATVGTSFQETQYF. DNA of the CDR3: TGCAGTGCCACTGTGGGGACTAGTTTTCAAGAGACCCAGTACTTC.